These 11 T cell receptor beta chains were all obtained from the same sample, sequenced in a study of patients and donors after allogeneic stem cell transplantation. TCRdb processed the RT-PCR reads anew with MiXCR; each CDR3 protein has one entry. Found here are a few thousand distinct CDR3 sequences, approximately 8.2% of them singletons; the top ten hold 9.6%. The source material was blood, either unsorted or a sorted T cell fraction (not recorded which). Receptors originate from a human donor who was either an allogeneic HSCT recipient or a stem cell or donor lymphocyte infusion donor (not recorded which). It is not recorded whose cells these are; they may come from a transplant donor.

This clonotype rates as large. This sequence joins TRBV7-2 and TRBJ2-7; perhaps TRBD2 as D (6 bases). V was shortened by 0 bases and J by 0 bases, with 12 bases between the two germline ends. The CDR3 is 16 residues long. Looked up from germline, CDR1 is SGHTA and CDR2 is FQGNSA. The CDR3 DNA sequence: TGTGCCAGCAGCTTAGCGAGCGGGTTGGGCTCCTACGAGCAGTACTTC. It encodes CASSLASGLGSYEQYF.

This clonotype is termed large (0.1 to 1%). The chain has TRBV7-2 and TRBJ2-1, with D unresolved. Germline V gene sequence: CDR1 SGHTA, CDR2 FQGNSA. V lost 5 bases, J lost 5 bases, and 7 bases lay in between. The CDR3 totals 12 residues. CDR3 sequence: CASSLQDNEQFF. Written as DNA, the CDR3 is TGTGCCAGCAGCCTTCAAGACAATGAGCAGTTCTTC.

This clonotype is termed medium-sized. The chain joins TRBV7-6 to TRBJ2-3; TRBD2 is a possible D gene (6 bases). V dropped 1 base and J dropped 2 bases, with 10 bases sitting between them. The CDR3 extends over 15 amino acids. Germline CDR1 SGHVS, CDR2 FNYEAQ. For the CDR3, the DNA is TGTGCCAGCAGCTTAGAGAGCGGGTACACAGATACGCAGTATTTT. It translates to CASSLESGYTDTQYF.

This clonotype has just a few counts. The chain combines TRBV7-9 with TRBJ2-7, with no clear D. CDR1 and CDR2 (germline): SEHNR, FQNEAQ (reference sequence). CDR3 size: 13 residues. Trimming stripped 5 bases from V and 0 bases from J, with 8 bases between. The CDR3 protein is CASSPPSSYEQYF. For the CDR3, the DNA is TGTGCCAGCAGCCCGCCCAGCTCCTACGAGCAGTACTTC.

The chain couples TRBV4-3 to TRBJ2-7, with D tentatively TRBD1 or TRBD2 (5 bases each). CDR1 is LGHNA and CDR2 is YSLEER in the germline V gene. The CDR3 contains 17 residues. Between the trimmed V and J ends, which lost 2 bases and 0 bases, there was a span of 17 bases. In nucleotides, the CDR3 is TGCGCCAGCAGCCAATGGATTGGGGATGGGACCTCCTACGAGCAGTACTTC. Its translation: CASSQWIGDGTSYEQYF.

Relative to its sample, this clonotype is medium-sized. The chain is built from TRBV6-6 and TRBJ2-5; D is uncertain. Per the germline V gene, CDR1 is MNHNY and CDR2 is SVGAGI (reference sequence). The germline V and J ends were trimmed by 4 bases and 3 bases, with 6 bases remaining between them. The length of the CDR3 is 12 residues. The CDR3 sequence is CASSSREETQYF. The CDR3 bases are TGTGCCAGCAGTTCTAGGGAAGAGACCCAGTACTTC.

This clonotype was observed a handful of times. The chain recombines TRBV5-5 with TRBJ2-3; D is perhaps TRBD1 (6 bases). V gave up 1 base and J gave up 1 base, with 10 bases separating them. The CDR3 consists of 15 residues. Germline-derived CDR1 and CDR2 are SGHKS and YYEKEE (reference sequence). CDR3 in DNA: TGTGCCAGCAGCTTGCTGACAGGCCGCACAGATACGCAGTATTTT. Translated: CASSLLTGRTDTQYF.

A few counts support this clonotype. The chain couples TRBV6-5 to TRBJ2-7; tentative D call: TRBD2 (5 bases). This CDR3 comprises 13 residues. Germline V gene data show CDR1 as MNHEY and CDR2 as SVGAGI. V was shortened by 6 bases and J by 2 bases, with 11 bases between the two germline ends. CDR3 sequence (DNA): TGTGCCAGCAGATTTCATAGCGCCTACGAGCAGTACTTC. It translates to CASRFHSAYEQYF.

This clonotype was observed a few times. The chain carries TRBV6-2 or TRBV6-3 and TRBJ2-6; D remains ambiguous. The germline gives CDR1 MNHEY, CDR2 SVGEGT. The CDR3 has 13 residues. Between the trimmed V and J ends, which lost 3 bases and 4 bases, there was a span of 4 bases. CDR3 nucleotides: TGTGCCAGCAGTTATGGCGGGGCCAACGTCCTGACTTTC. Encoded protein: CASSYGGANVLTF.

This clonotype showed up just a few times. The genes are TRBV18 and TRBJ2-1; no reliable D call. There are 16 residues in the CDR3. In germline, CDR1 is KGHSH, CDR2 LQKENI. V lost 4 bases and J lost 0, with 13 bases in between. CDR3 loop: CASSLANAYSYNEQFF. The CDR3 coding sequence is TGTGCCAGCTCACTCGCTAACGCCTACTCCTACAATGAGCAGTTCTTC.

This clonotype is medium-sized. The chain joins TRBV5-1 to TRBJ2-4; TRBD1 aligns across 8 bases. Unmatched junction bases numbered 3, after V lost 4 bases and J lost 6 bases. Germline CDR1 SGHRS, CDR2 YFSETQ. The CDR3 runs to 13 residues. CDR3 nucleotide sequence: TGCGCCAGCAGCCCTGGACAGGGAAACATTCAGTACTTC. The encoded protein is CASSPGQGNIQYF.